Below, one T cell receptor (beta chain) is given with its context. Its antigen is as yet unknown. A junction boundary mismatches the germline segment, possibly from a read error. There are 13 residues in the CDR3. CDR1 and CDR2 from the germline V gene are SQVTM and ANQGSEA. Three rounds of nested PCR, following a modified ARM-PCR protocol, produced the TCRbeta library. TCRdb processed the multiplex PCR reads anew with MiXCR; each CDR3 protein has one entry. Counted here are about 200,000 distinct CDR3 sequences, over 55% occurring once; the ten biggest clones make up approximately 25%. No cell sorting was done before RNA was extracted from the tissue. This sample is part of a study of tumor and adjacent non-tumor tissue in lung cancer. Looking at the study overall: There were some 11 adenocarcinoma, 2 squamous cell carcinoma and 1 small cell lung cancer cases. Each sample yielded 4 million to 5 million productive TCRbeta reads on average. Findings of the study overall: In normal lung, the top 100 clones were significantly more dominant than in tumor.

This TCR derives from a man aged 55 to 70 with non-small cell lung cancer. This chain joins TRBV29-1 and TRBJ1-1; D possibly corresponds to TRBD1 (6 bases). Sequenced: lung tumor tissue. CDR3 coding DNA: TGCAGCGTTGTCAGGACAGAGAACACTGATGCTTTCTTT. Protein: CSVVRTENTDAFF.